Following are 4 T cell receptor beta chains from one sample sequenced in a study of human T cells and chemical hapten exposure. The time point here: patch test 1, 2 weeks after DPC sensitization. Treatment of the sample: therapeutic diphenylcyclopropenone sensitization with weekly scalp DPC. TCRdb passed the RACE reads through MiXCR, listing each CDR3 protein once. The table lists around 380,000 distinct CDR3 sequences, roughly 4.8% of them singletons. The source material was whole blood, sampled in connection with sensitization to the hapten diphenylcyclopropenone (DPC). The receptors here all came from a woman in her fifties or sixties with alopecia areata. Some clones in this sample may be carry-over from other donors' samples.

This clonotype has ten or more counts. The chain carries TRBV7-2 and TRBJ1-1; D possibly corresponds to TRBD1 (6 bases). The CDR3 covers 14 residues. V dropped 3 bases and J dropped 1 base, with 9 bases sitting between them. Looked up from germline, CDR1 is SGHTA and CDR2 is FQGNSA. Written as DNA, the CDR3 is TGTGCCAGCAGCTTGTCAGGGGCGAACACTGAAGCTTTCTTT. This translates into CASSLSGANTEAFF.

The chain joins TRBV20-1 to TRBJ1-1; D gene unclear. The CDR3 spans 13 residues. V gave up 0 bases and J gave up 5 bases, with 10 bases separating them. Germline CDR1 is DFQATT and CDR2 is SNEGSKA (reference sequence). In nucleotides, the CDR3 is TGCAGTGCTAGAGATCCCACTTCGACTGAAGCTTTCTTT. Translation gives CSARDPTSTEAFF.

The V gene is TRBV30, the J gene TRBJ2-1, with D hard to call. The CDR3 sequence is 14 residues long. Germline V gives CDR1 GTSNPN, CDR2 SVGIG (reference sequence). The V end was cut by 0 bases, the J end by 3 bases, with 9 bases between. The CDR3 loop is CAWSVLVFYNEQFF. In DNA, the CDR3 is TGTGCCTGGAGTGTATTAGTCTTCTACAATGAGCAGTTCTTC.

This clonotype occurred many times. The CDR3 protein is CASSGQGALGYTF. CDR3 DNA sequence: TGTGCCAGCAGTGGACAGGGGGCTCTTGGCTACACCTTC. V gene TRBV6-2 or TRBV6-3 combines with J gene TRBJ1-2; TRBD1 matches at 11 bases. The germline gives CDR1 MNHEY, CDR2 SVGEGT. V shed 5 bases, J shed 7 bases, and the junction held 3 bases outside the gene matches. This CDR3 contains 13 residues.